This T cell receptor (beta chain) stems from a study of radiation and T cells in renal cell carcinoma. General study points: From baseline, blood top tumor clonotypes peaked at 2 weeks post-radiation.

Clones were sequenced by immunoSEQ multiplex PCR, and TCRdb holds only the in-frame ones, with some missing. The repertoire holds 150,000 to 160,000 clones, with roughly 87% as singletons. Germline assignment: CDR1 SEHNR and CDR2 FQNEAQ (reference sequence). The ends were cut back, 7 bases at V and 2 bases at J, with 17 bases in the middle. The CDR3 runs 16 residues. On this clone: As yet, its antigen is unknown.

The sample's time point: blood 2 weeks post-SBRT. The sample's treatment: 15 Gy SBRT to primary tumor, nephrectomy 4 weeks later. This sample comprised blood, obtained from a patient whose treatment included radiotherapy and nephrectomy. This sequence joins TRBV7-9 and TRBJ1-4; weak D call: TRBD1 (6 bases). This TCR came from a woman aged 45-65 years with renal cell carcinoma. CDR3 residues: CASNVGRGSTNEKLFF. As DNA, the CDR3 is TGTGCCAGCAATGTTGGCAGGGGATCGACTAATGAAAAACTGTTTTTT.